This TCR beta chain was identified during a study of T cells in Graves' hyperthyroidism and ophthalmopathy (dated by TCRdb to the late 2010s). Regarding the study in general: Peripheral blood samples were taken at the time of initial diagnosis, prior to any treatment. Prospective prediction of ophthalmopathy was tested in an independent validation cohort consisting of roughly 19 hyperthyroidism patients and about 17 patients who later progressed to ophthalmopathy. The roughly 100 discovery patients were randomly divided into training and test sets at a 7:3 ratio. In roughly six Graves' hyperthyroidism patients, the study also compared T-cell repertoires from thyroid tissue with T-cell repertoires from blood. According to the paper, TCR Vbeta CDR3 sequencing was carried out on over 130 peripheral blood samples, which came from about 45 ophthalmopathy, 80 or so hyperthyroidism and approximately 17 progressor patients. Once sampling was done, hyperthyroidism patients were given methimazole at a starting dose of 30 mg daily, whereas ophthalmopathy patients were given high-dose intravenous methylprednisolone. To identify TCR V-J signatures that set the groups apart, the researchers used a discovery cohort of 100 patients, made up of approximately 43 with Graves' ophthalmopathy and about 59 with stable Graves' hyperthyroidism.

This clonotype was seen ten or more times. Its antigen is currently not known. The record has no base qualities; no much larger clone is one base away. The TCR beta CDR3 regions were amplified from the RNA transcripts. The TCR CDR3 was subjected to a first round of RT-PCR using the HTBI primer set and the Qiagen OneStep RT-PCR kit. Libraries were constructed in a second round of multiplex PCR, after which size selection and purification were carried out. Libraries were sequenced paired-end with 100 bp reads on an Illumina HiSeq2000. Turning to the authors' computational methods: Raw data were processed with SOAPnuke, discarding reads with adapters, uncalled bases, mean Phred below 15, or no exact constant-primer or identifier match. High-quality paired reads were merged using COPE v1.2.5, and each unique nucleotide sequence was defined as a clonotype. Clonotypes were aligned to IMGT TRBV, TRBD and TRBJ reference segments using MiTCR v1.1. Only V-J combinations with frequency above 0.0001, covering roughly 99% of repertoires, were analysed. A TCS score was defined as the ratio between F50 (clonal expansion) and ExV (chaos), using BLOSUM62-based TCRdist between CDR3 peptides within each V-J. Welch's t-statistics and random forest reduced 500 to 550 V-J features to 10 to 15, which were used in a naive Bayes classifier (R e1071). The public sequencing data were trimmed at Q25 with fastp and processed into clonotypes with MiXCR by TCRdb, which kept only in-frame beta chains. Merged by CDR3 protein, the rows form single entries marked with the most common genes and DNA. TCRdb's processing, not the study's, gives the V and J calls here. This sample comprises some 550,000 distinct CDR3 sequences, 20% of them detected only once. The ten largest clones represent 26% of the sample.

A patient counted as having stable Graves' hyperthyroidism if no progression to ophthalmopathy occurred over 18 months of follow-up. Hyperthyroidism patients were aged 18 to 65 years and newly diagnosed, with disease duration of less than 2 months. Patients with uncontrolled infections, other autoimmune diseases, pregnancy or lactation were excluded. Diagnoses relied on clinical symptoms, serum thyroxine and TRAb, thyroid ultrasound and orbital computed tomography. PBMCs were isolated from more than 8 ml of fresh peripheral blood by Ficoll-Paque density gradient centrifugation. Trizol reagent was used to extract total RNA, and RNA quality was then checked on an Agilent 2100 Bioanalyzer. In the germline V gene (reference sequence), CDR1 corresponds to SGHKS and CDR2 to YYEKEE. The CDR3 has 15 amino acids, counting the end cysteine and phenylalanine. The read is trimmed to its CDR3 DNA, 45 bases read in frame from base 1. The germline V and J ends show losses of 4 bases and 3 bases respectively, and no gene match explains 5 bases of the junction.

What the authors observed across the whole study: In validation, the model predicted progression to ophthalmopathy a median of around 6.5 months before onset, with approximately 70% sensitivity and about 72% specificity. Blood samples also contained most of the expanded thyroid clonotypes (frequency above 0.001), which suggests that blood repertoires may reflect thyroid immune responses. Sample size was not statistically predetermined, and investigators were not blinded to group allocation. A 13 V-J signature model separated ophthalmopathy from stable hyperthyroidism, with approximately 86% sensitivity and 81.08% specificity in cross-validation and 80%/75% in testing.

This clonotype was sampled from a man between 18 and 29 years old with Graves' hyperthyroidism. This chain joins TRBV5-5 to TRBJ2-2; 8 bases in the junction line up with TRBD2. The sequencing input was blood. The nucleotide sequence is TGTGCCAGCAGCGGGACTAGTTGGGACACCGGGGAGCTGTTTTTT. It is translated as CASSGTSWDTGELFF. When the CDR3 is completed using the reference TRBV5-5 and TRBJ2-2 genes on either side, the full variable domain is DAGVTQSPTHLIKTRGQQVTLRCSPISGHKSVSWYQQVLGQGPQFIFQYYEKEERGRGNFPDRFSARQFPNYSSELNVNALLLGDSALYLCASSGTSWDTGELFFGEGSRLTVL.